This is a list of T cell receptor beta chains from one sample in a study of PD-1 blockade in mismatch repair-deficient tumors. The protocol was immunoSEQ multiplex PCR, while the TCRdb copy is restricted to in-frame clones and leaves out a portion. The sample contains about 110,000 clones, around 80% of which appear only once. The material sequenced was peripheral blood, taken 60 weeks after starting pembrolizumab. The receptors derive from an adult with mismatch repair-deficient cancer. CDR3s include the opening cysteine and the closing phenylalanine or tryptophan.

J,V,CDR3
TRBJ2-7,TRBV6-5,CASSYGEALSYEQYF
TRBJ1-2,TRBV19,CASSIQGSGYTF
TRBJ2-7,TRBV19,CASSMRGGSSYEQYF
TRBJ2-3,TRBV9,CASSAGAKTADTQYF
TRBJ1-4,TRBV5-5,CASSLGQQGNEKLFF
TRBJ2-1,TRBV6-1,CASSEGSGGRSYNEQFF
TRBJ2-3,TRBV28,CASSSRTDTQYF
TRBJ2-7,TRBV13,CASSQEDTYEQYF
TRBJ2-1,TRBV10-2,CASRTSGRGDGEQFF
TRBJ2-1,TRBV7-9,CASTDWRSYNEQFF
TRBJ2-7,TRBV14,CASSQQQVWGEQYF
TRBJ2-7,TRBV7-9,CASSFGREFEQYF
TRBJ1-5,TRBV6-6,CASSYSMDSNQPQHF
TRBJ2-7,TRBV4-2,CASSQETSGRQGRGYEQYF
TRBJ2-7,TRBV7-9,CASSPAGGPYEQYF
TRBJ1-2,TRBV7-9,CASSLARRANYGYTF
TRBJ1-2,TRBV7-9,CASSLYPADRDYGYTF
TRBJ1-2,TRBV29-1,CSVPLATGNYGYTF
TRBJ2-7,TRBV2,CASSENRGEQYF
TRBJ1-4,TRBV11-3,CASSKPGQTNEKLFF
TRBJ2-5,TRBV9,CASSVVPSGRIETQYF
TRBJ2-5,TRBV5-1,CASSLSTQQETQYF
TRBJ2-5,TRBV7-9,CASSLYPAWDAETQYF
TRBJ2-5,TRBV5-1,CASSLVSTQETQYF
TRBJ2-3,TRBV7-9,CASSPGLAGAGERAHTQYF
TRBJ2-1,TRBV7-2,CASSKTSGTSYNEQFF
TRBJ2-7,TRBV5-1,CASSLAGSYEQYF
TRBJ2-7,TRBV19,CASSTTVGQGSEQYF
TRBJ2-5,TRBV4-3,CASSQAREGQETQYF
TRBJ2-7,TRBV7-9,CASSLDTVAGQYEQYF
TRBJ2-2,TRBV7-7,CASSSTSGEANTGELFF
TRBJ2-7,TRBV4-1,CASRYLAGGLYEQYF
TRBJ2-5,TRBV11-2,CASRLQETQYF
TRBJ1-2,TRBV6-6,CASSGRGAPGGYTF
TRBJ1-5,TRBV6-1,CASSEGTTQPQHF
TRBJ2-3,TRBV6-1,CASSEGLTDTQYF
TRBJ2-7,TRBV7-2,CASSLLAGESYEQYF
TRBJ1-3,TRBV5-1,CASSLVGSSGNTIYF
TRBJ2-5,TRBV18,CASSPTGTGGETQYF
TRBJ2-3,TRBV9,CASSPQTVNTQYF
TRBJ2-2,TRBV30,CARSPANTGELFF
TRBJ2-1,TRBV10-3,CAISESSGRANEQFF
TRBJ2-1,TRBV10-2,CASSREGLVNEQFF
TRBJ2-7,TRBV5-4,CASSFLGTGSHEQYF
TRBJ2-5,TRBV6-5,CASRSGGLETQYF
TRBJ2-2,TRBV6-1,CASSGSPLAGGITGELFF
TRBJ2-7,TRBV19,CASSGPGQGAKNEQYF
TRBJ1-2,TRBV9,CASSVDGGANYGYTF
TRBJ1-2,TRBV5-6,CASSPGVNYGYTF